This is a list of T cell receptor beta chains from one sample in a study of cytomegalovirus exposure and HLA in healthy donors. Sequenced by immunoSEQ multiplex PCR; TCRdb stores in-frame clones only, minus some. This sample has roughly 220,000 clones; over 80% occur once, and the top ten carry about 14%. Sequencing was performed on PBMCs. The receptors here all came from a woman aged 25-40 years in good health and CMV-seropositive. The CDR3 runs from the conserved cysteine through the conserved F or W. The D gene is left open where the match is weak. Size values are once, few and many counts, or a class for expanded clones, and some rows have none.

CASSPGQITGELFF,TGTGCCAGCAGCCCGGGACAGATCACCGGGGAGCTGTTTTTT,TRBD1,TRBJ2-2,TRBV7-6,NA
CAWNGGGINEQFF,TGTGCCTGGAACGGGGGGGGCATCAATGAGCAGTTCTTC,TRBD2,TRBJ2-1,TRBV30,NA
CSARRLQTQYF,TGCAGTGCTCGACGACTCCAGACCCAGTACTTC,NA,TRBJ2-5,TRBV20-1,once
CASSKFNEQFF,TGTGCCAGCAGCAAATTCAATGAGCAGTTCTTC,NA,TRBJ2-1,TRBV9,few
CASKNRIIAYEQYF,TGTGCCAGCAAAAACAGAATCATCGCCTACGAGCAGTACTTC,NA,TRBJ2-7,TRBV6-1,once
CATSRDQGNNEKLFF,TGTGCCACCAGCAGAGATCAGGGGAATAATGAAAAACTGTTTTTT,NA,TRBJ1-4,TRBV15,NA
CASSQDPVPDPYGYTF,TGCGCCAGCAGCCAAGACCCTGTCCCGGACCCCTATGGCTACACCTTC,NA,TRBJ1-2,TRBV4-3,NA
CASSLSWTFSYEQYF,TGTGCCAGCAGTTTATCGTGGACTTTTTCCTACGAGCAGTACTTC,NA,TRBJ2-7,TRBV27,NA
CASTPLWGSLNTGELFF,TGTGCCAGCACACCCCTTTGGGGGAGTCTGAACACCGGGGAGCTGTTTTTT,NA,TRBJ2-2,TRBV27,NA
CASSLGLADYNEQFF,TGTGCCAGCAGTTTGGGACTAGCGGACTACAATGAGCAGTTCTTC,TRBD2,TRBJ2-1,TRBV2,NA
CASSVDEDVLSGYTF,TGTGCCAGCAGCGTAGACGAAGACGTGCTGTCTGGCTACACCTTC,NA,TRBJ1-2,TRBV9,NA
CASSQVPRDGLTYGYTF,TGCGCCAGCAGCCAAGTCCCCCGGGACGGACTAACCTATGGCTACACCTTC,NA,TRBJ1-2,TRBV4-1,few
CASSPSVGQGYYEQYF,TGTGCCAGCTCACCGTCGGTGGGACAGGGGTACTACGAGCAGTACTTC,TRBD1,TRBJ2-7,TRBV18,NA
CASSLDGSFGGKNIQYF,TGTGCCAGCTCACTCGACGGGTCTTTCGGGGGCAAAAACATTCAGTACTTC,NA,TRBJ2-4,TRBV18,NA
CAWSVGVNTEAFF,TGTGCCTGGAGTGTGGGAGTCAACACTGAAGCTTTCTTT,NA,TRBJ1-1,TRBV30,NA
CASSLVSGRSYNEQFF,TGTGCCAGCAGCTTAGTAAGCGGGAGGTCCTACAATGAGCAGTTCTTC,TRBD2,TRBJ2-1,TRBV7-6,NA
CATSRGRGASEKLFF,TGTGCCACCAGCAGGGGGAGGGGGGCTTCCGAAAAACTGTTTTTT,NA,TRBJ1-4,TRBV15,NA
CASSARPGGSTDTQYF,TGCGCCAGCAGCGCCCGACCGGGAGGTAGCACAGATACGCAGTATTTT,TRBD2,TRBJ2-3,TRBV5-1,NA
CASSLTGLGNTIYF,TGTGCCAGCAGTCTGACCGGATTGGGAAACACCATATATTTT,NA,TRBJ1-3,TRBV6-5,NA
CASSGAGGYGYTF,TGTGCCAGCAGTGGGGCGGGCGGGTATGGCTACACCTTC,NA,TRBJ1-2,TRBV6-1,NA
CAWGAGTQYF,TGTGCCTGGGGAGCCGGGACCCAGTACTTC,NA,TRBJ2-5,TRBV30,NA
CASSLGTSGWSYNEQFF,TGTGCCAGCAGCTTAGGGACTAGCGGTTGGAGCTACAATGAGCAGTTCTTC,TRBD2,TRBJ2-1,TRBV7-8,NA
CASSPHHGTGGGETQYF,TGTGCCAGCAGCCCACATCATGGTACAGGGGGCGGTGAGACCCAGTACTTC,TRBD1,TRBJ2-5,TRBV25-1,NA